The clone carrying this TCR beta chain was seen only once. This sample stems from a study of shared clonotypes between healthy human individuals. CDR1 MGHRA and CDR2 YSYEKL come from the germline V gene. The CDR3 contains 14 residues. The V gene lost 5 bases and the J gene lost 4 bases, with 14 bases spanning the gap. Only CD45RO-negative cells positively selected for CCR7 counted as naive CD8 cells, so terminally differentiated effector memory CD45RA+ cells were excluded. Sequencing used immunoSEQ multiplex PCR; TCRdb keeps in-frame clones, though not all of them. The profile shows about 2 million clones, approximately 94% of them singletons.

The gene calls are TRBV4-1 and TRBJ1-1; the D is unclear. Input material: naive CD8+ T cells sorted from blood. The TCR sequence derives from a man aged 18 to 35 in good health. CDR3 region: CASSVDGRSTEAFF. The DNA for the CDR3 is TGCGCCAGCAGCGTCGACGGCAGATCCACTGAAGCTTTCTTT.